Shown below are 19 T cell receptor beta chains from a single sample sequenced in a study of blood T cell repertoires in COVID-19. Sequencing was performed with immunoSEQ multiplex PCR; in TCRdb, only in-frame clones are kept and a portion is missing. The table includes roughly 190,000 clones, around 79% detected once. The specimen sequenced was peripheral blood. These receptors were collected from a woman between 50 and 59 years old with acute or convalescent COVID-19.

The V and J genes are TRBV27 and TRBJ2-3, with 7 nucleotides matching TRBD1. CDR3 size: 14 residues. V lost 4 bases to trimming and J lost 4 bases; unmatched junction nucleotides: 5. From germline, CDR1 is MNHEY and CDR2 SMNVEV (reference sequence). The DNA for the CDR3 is TGTGCCAGCAGTTACGACAGGGAGTCAGATACGCAGTATTTT. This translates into CASSYDRESDTQYF.

The CDR3 DNA follows: TGTGCCAGCAGTCCACAGGGGGCGGGTCAGCCCCAGCATTTT. Translated, it gives CASSPQGAGQPQHF. This chain links TRBV6-6 with TRBJ1-5, with TRBD1 matching over 9 bases. Germline V CDR1 and CDR2: MNHNY, SVGAGI (reference sequence). V trimming: 5 bases; J trimming: 6 bases; junction bases outside the gene matches: 5. The length of the CDR3 is 14 residues.

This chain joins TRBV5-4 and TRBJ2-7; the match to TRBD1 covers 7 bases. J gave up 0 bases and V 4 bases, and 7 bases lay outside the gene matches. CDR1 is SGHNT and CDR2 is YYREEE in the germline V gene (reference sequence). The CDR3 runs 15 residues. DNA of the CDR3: TGTGCCAGCAGCCGTGATAGGGGGCCCTCCTACGAGCAGTACTTC. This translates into CASSRDRGPSYEQYF.

CDR3 coding DNA: TGTGCCTGGAGTGTCGGGACTAGCGGGGGCACAGATACGCAGTATTTT. It translates to CAWSVGTSGGTDTQYF. V gene TRBV30 combines with J gene TRBJ2-3; TRBD2 matches at 13 bases. J gave up 1 base and V 0 bases, and 1 base lay outside the gene matches. The CDR3 has 16 amino acids. Germline V gene lookup returns CDR1 GTSNPN and CDR2 SVGIG (reference sequence).

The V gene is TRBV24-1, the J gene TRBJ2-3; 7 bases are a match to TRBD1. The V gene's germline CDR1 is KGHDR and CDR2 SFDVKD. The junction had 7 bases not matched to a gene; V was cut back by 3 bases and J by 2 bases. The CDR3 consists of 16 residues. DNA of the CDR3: TGTGCCACCAGTGATGAGGACAGGCTCCACACAGATACGCAGTATTTT. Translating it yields CATSDEDRLHTDTQYF.

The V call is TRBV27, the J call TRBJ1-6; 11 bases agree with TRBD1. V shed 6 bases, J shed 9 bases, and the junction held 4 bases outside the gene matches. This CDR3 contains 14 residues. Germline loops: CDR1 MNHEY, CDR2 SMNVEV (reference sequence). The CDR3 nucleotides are TGTGCCAGCAGAAGGACAGGGGGCGCTTCACCCCTCCACTTT. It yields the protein CASRRTGGASPLHF.

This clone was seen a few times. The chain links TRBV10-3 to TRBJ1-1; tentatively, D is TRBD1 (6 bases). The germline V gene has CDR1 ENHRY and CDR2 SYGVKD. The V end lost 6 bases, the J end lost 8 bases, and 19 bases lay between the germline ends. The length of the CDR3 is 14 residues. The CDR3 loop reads CAISLQGWVGEAFF. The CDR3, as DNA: TGTGCCATCAGCCTACAGGGTTGGGTTGGGGAAGCTTTCTTT.

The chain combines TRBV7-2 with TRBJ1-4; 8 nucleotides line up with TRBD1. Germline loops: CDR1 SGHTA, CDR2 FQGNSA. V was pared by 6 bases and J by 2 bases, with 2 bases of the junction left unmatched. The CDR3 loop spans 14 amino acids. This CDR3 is CASRGQATNEKLFF. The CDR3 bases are TGTGCCAGCAGGGGACAGGCGACTAATGAAAAACTGTTTTTT.

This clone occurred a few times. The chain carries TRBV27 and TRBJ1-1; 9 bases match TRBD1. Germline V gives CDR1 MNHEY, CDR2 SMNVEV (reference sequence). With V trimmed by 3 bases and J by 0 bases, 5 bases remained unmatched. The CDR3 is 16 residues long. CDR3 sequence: CASSLGTGLVNTEAFF. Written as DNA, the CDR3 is TGTGCCAGCAGTTTGGGGACAGGGCTAGTGAACACTGAAGCTTTCTTT.

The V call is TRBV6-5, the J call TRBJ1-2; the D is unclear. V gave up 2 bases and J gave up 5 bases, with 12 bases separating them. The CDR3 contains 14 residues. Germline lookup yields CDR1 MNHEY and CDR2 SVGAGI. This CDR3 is CASSYVSGLYGYTF. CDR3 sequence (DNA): TGTGCCAGCAGTTACGTCTCCGGGTTATATGGCTACACCTTC.

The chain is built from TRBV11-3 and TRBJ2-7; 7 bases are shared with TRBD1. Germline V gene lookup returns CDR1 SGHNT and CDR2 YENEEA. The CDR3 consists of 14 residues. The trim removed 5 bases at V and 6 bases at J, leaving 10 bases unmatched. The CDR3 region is CASSPRQGVGEQYF. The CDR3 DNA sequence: TGTGCCAGCAGCCCCCGACAGGGTGTCGGCGAGCAGTACTTC.

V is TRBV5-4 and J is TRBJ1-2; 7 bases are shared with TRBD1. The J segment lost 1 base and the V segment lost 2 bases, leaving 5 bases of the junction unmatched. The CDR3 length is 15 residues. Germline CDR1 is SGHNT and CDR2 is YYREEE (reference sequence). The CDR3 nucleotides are TGTGCCAGCAGCTTACGACAGGGTATTAACTATGGCTACACCTTC. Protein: CASSLRQGINYGYTF. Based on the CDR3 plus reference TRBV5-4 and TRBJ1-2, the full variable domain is ETGVTQSPTHLIKTRGQQVTLRCSSQSGHNTVSWYQQALGQGPQFIFQYYREEENGRGNFPPRFSGLQFPNYSSELNVNALELDDSALYLCASSLRQGINYGYTFGSGTRLTVV.

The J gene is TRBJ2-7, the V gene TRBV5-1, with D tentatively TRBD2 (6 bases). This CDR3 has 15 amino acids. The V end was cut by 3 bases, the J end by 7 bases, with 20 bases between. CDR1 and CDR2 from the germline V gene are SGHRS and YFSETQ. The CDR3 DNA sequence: TGCGCCAGCAGCTCCGGACCGGGGGACCAGAGGGAGCAGTACTTC. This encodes CASSSGPGDQREQYF.

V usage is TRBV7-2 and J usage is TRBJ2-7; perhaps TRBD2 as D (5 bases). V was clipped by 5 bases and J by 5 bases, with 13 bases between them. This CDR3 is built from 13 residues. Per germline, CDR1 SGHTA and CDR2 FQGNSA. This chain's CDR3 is CASSPRRSDEQYF. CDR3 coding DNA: TGTGCCAGCAGCCCCCGGAGGTCGGACGAGCAGTACTTC.

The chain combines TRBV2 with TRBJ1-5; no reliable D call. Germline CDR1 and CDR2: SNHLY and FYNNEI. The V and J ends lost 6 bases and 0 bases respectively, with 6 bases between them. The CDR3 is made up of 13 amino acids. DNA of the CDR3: TGTGCCAGCAGGGCAGATAGCAATCAGCCCCAGCATTTT. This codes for CASRADSNQPQHF.

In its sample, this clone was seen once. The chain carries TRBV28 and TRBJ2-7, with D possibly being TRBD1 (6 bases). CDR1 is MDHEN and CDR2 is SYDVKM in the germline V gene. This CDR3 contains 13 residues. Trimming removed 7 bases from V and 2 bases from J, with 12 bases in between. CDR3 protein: CASNPRGPYEQYF. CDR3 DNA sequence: TGTGCCAGCAACCCCAGGGGACCCTACGAGCAGTACTTC.

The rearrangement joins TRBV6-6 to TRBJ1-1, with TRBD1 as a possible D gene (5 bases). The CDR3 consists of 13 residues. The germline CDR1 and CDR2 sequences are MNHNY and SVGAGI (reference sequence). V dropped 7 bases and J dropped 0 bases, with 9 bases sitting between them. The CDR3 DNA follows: TGTGCCAGCAAGCGACAGCTGAACACTGAAGCTTTCTTT. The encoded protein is CASKRQLNTEAFF.

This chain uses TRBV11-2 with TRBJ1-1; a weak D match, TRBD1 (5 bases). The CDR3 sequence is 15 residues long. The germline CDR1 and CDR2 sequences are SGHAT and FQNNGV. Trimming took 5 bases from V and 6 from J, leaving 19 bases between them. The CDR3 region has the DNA TGTGCCAGCAGCCCGACCCCAGACAGCTCGTCTGAAGCTTTCTTT. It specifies CASSPTPDSSSEAFF.

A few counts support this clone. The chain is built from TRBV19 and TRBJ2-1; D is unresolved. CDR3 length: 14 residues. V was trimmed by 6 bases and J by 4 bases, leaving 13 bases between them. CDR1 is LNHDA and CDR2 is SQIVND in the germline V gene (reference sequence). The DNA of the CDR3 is TGTGCCAGTAGCTCGAAATCCGGGTACAATGAGCAGTTCTTC. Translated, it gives CASSSKSGYNEQFF.